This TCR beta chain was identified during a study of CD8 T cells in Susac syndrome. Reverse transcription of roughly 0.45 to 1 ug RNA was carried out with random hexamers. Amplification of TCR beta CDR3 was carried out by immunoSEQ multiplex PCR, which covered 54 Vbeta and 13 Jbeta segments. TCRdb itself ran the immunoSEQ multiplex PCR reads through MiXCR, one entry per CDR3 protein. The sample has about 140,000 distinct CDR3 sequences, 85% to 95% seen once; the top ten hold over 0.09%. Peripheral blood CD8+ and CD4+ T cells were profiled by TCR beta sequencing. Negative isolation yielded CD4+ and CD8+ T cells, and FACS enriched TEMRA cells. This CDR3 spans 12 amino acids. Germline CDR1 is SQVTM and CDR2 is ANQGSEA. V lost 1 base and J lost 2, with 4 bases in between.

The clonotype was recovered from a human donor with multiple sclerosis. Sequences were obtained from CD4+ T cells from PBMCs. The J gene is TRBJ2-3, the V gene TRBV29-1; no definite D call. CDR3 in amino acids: CSVEVDTDTQYF. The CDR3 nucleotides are TGCAGCGTTGAAGTCGACACAGATACGCAGTATTTT.